A selection of T cell receptor beta chains follows, all from one sample in a study of T cell responses to AZD1222 COVID-19 vaccine. Using immunoSEQ multiplex PCR, the repertoire was profiled, and TCRdb retains in-frame clones only, with some absent. The table has around 110,000 clones, around 90% seen once. The sample in question was peripheral blood, obtained 28 days after the second AZD1222 dose. These TCRs come from an adult who received the AZD1222 COVID-19 vaccine. Each CDR3 is given with its conserved first and last residue. A D gene is named only where the DNA matches it firmly. The size field is filled for only some rows; it gives once, few, many or a size class.

V	J	length	D	size	DNA	CDR3
TRBV7-2	TRBJ1-2	13	NA	NA	TGTGCCAGCAGCTCCACAGTCGGATATGGCTACACCTTC	CASSSTVGYGYTF
TRBV29-1	TRBJ2-1	13	TRBD1	NA	TGCAGCGCCGGAACAATACAGGGGAATGAGCAGTTCTTC	CSAGTIQGNEQFF
TRBV6-6	TRBJ2-3	17	TRBD2	once	TGTGCCAGCAGTCCTGGACTAGCGGGCTATAGCACAGATACGCAGTATTTT	CASSPGLAGYSTDTQYF
TRBV7-6	TRBJ2-1	16	NA	NA	TGTGCCAGCAGCTTAGCCGGGACCGGGGGTCGTAATGAGCAGTTCTTC	CASSLAGTGGRNEQFF
TRBV7-8	TRBJ2-7	17	TRBD1	NA	TGTGCCAGCAGCTTAGCCCCAGGGGGCCCAAAATCCTACGAGCAGTACTTC	CASSLAPGGPKSYEQYF
TRBV27	TRBJ1-1	13	NA	few	TGTGCCAGCAAGGACCCATCGAACACTGAAGCTTTCTTT	CASKDPSNTEAFF
TRBV3-1/TRBV3-2	TRBJ1-2	15	TRBD1	NA	TGTGCCAGCAGCCAAGTGCGACAGGGGGCGAGGGGCTACACCTTC	CASSQVRQGARGYTF
TRBV19	TRBJ2-6	16	NA	NA	TGTGCCAGTACGGACGGGGCTTTCTCTGGGGCCAACGTCCTGACTTTC	CASTDGAFSGANVLTF
TRBV7-2	TRBJ2-1	15	TRBD2	NA	TGTGCCAGCAGCTTCGTGGCTAGCGGGGGTAGTGAGCAGTTCTTC	CASSFVASGGSEQFF
TRBV6-5	TRBJ2-5	15	TRBD2	NA	TGTGCCAGCAGTTACTCGATCGCGGGGGGGGAGACCCAGTACTTC	CASSYSIAGGETQYF
TRBV6-2/TRBV6-3	TRBJ2-2	15	NA	NA	TGTGCCAGCAGTTACTCCGGGTTTTACACCGGGGAGCTGTTTTTT	CASSYSGFYTGELFF
TRBV6-2/TRBV6-3	TRBJ2-5	14	NA	NA	TGTGCCAGCAGTTCTCGGGACGTCCAAGAGACCCAGTACTTC	CASSSRDVQETQYF
TRBV7-2	TRBJ1-4	15	TRBD1	NA	TGTGCCAGCAGCCCGGGGGACAGGGTTAATGAAAAACTGTTTTTT	CASSPGDRVNEKLFF
TRBV6-2/TRBV6-3	TRBJ2-1	12	NA	once	TGTGCCAGCAGCGACTTAATCAATGAGCAGTTCTTC	CASSDLINEQFF
TRBV7-9	TRBJ1-2	13	NA	NA	TGTGCCAGCAGCATCGGACTCAACTATGGCTACACCTTC	CASSIGLNYGYTF
TRBV24-1	TRBJ1-4	17	NA	NA	TGTGCCACCAGTGAGGGTGGGAAAACTTCAACTAATGAAAAACTGTTTTTT	CATSEGGKTSTNEKLFF
TRBV4-3	TRBJ2-7	17	TRBD2	NA	TGCGCCAGCAGCCACGGCCTCGGAGCGGGGGGGCAGTACGAGCAGTACTTC	CASSHGLGAGGQYEQYF
TRBV6-5	TRBJ1-5	15	NA	once	TGTGCCAGCAGCCCCTGGGGCGGGGGCGATCAGCCCCAGCATTTT	CASSPWGGGDQPQHF
TRBV6-5	TRBJ2-7	12	NA	NA	TGTGCCAGCAGTTTTCGGACCTCCGAGCAGTACTTC	CASSFRTSEQYF
TRBV9	TRBJ2-7	14	NA	NA	TGTGCCAGCAGCTCCCGGGACGTCACCTACGAGCAGTACTTC	CASSSRDVTYEQYF
TRBV7-8	TRBJ1-5	15	NA	few	TGTGCCAGCAGCTCCTCAGGGGAGCTCAATCAGCCCCAGCATTTT	CASSSSGELNQPQHF
TRBV7-9	TRBJ2-7	16	NA	NA	TGTGCCAGCAGCTCCAGGGGTAGGGACGGGTCCTACGAGCAGTACTTC	CASSSRGRDGSYEQYF
TRBV10-3	TRBJ2-7	13	TRBD1	NA	TGTGCCATCAGGGGGACAGGGGGCGACGAGCAGTACTTC	CAIRGTGGDEQYF
TRBV9	TRBJ2-2	16	TRBD1	NA	TGTGCCAGCAGCGTGGTGGGGACAGGAGGCACCGGGGAGCTGTTTTTT	CASSVVGTGGTGELFF
TRBV5-1	TRBJ2-2	15	TRBD1	NA	TGCGCCAGCAGCCAGGGGACAGGAAGGACCGGGGAGCTGTTTTTT	CASSQGTGRTGELFF
TRBV28	TRBJ1-4	15	NA	NA	TGTGCCAGCAGTTTCGGGCAGACCATTAATGAAAAACTGTTTTTT	CASSFGQTINEKLFF
TRBV19	TRBJ1-1	13	NA	NA	TGTGCCAGTAGTATCCAACCGAACACTGAAGCTTTCTTT	CASSIQPNTEAFF
TRBV15	TRBJ1-3	21	TRBD1	NA	TGTGCCACCAGCAGATTAGTAATCGGGACAGGGGCGAGGGACTCTGGAAACACCATATATTTT	CATSRLVIGTGARDSGNTIYF
TRBV6-5	TRBJ2-7	14	TRBD1	NA	TGTGCCAGCAGTTCCCCGGGACAGATCTACGAGCAGTACTTC	CASSSPGQIYEQYF
TRBV29-1	TRBJ2-1	16	TRBD2	NA	TGCAGCGTTGATGTTGGGCGGGGGGAGCTATACAATGAGCAGTTCTTC	CSVDVGRGELYNEQFF
TRBV11-2	TRBJ1-1	16	TRBD1	NA	TGTGCCAGCAGCTTAACCCCGACAGGGCCCGACACTGAAGCTTTCTTT	CASSLTPTGPDTEAFF
TRBV13	TRBJ1-4	15	TRBD1	once	TGTGCCAGCAGCCTGGGACAGGGGGCTAATGAAAAACTGTTTTTT	CASSLGQGANEKLFF
TRBV7-9	TRBJ2-5	12	NA	NA	TGTGCCAGCAGCGCAGGGTTAGAGACCCAGTACTTC	CASSAGLETQYF
TRBV24-1	TRBJ2-2	17	NA	NA	TGTGCCACCAGTGACCCCGGTACCGGGGGTTACACCGGGGAGCTGTTTTTT	CATSDPGTGGYTGELFF
TRBV5-1	TRBJ2-5	17	TRBD2	NA	TGCGCCAGCAGCTTGGGACTAGCGGGGGGGTACCAAGAGACCCAGTACTTC	CASSLGLAGGYQETQYF
TRBV10-2	TRBJ2-7	12	NA	NA	TGCGCCAGCAGTGTGGGGGACTACGAGCAGTACTTC	CASSVGDYEQYF
TRBV5-1	TRBJ2-6	15	NA	NA	TGCGCCAGCAGCTTGGAAGGAGGTGGGGCCAACGTCCTGACTTTC	CASSLEGGGANVLTF
TRBV7-8	TRBJ1-3	15	NA	once	TGTGCCAGCAGCAAGGACCGGGTTATGGGAAACACCATATATTTT	CASSKDRVMGNTIYF
TRBV28	TRBJ1-1	16	TRBD1	NA	TGTGCCAGCAGTACCTCCGGGACAGCTGCTACAGTTGAAGCTTTCTTT	CASSTSGTAATVEAFF
TRBV6-5	TRBJ1-1	15	NA	NA	TGTGCCAGCAAGGGGTGGGGAGCCTTGAACACTGAAGCTTTCTTT	CASKGWGALNTEAFF
TRBV6-2/TRBV6-3	TRBJ1-5	12	NA	NA	TGTGCCAGCAGCGGAGGGAGTCAGCCCCAGCATTTT	CASSGGSQPQHF
TRBV30	TRBJ2-1	14	TRBD1	NA	TGTGCCTGGGGCCGGGACAGGGTGGGCAATGAGCAGTTCTTC	CAWGRDRVGNEQFF
TRBV2	TRBJ2-7	15	NA	NA	TGTGCCAGTTTTGACTCGTTGGGGATCAACTACGAGCAGTACTTC	CASFDSLGINYEQYF
TRBV5-1	TRBJ1-5	14	NA	NA	TGCGCCAGCAGCACCTCACAGGGTGGTCAGCCCCAGCATTTT	CASSTSQGGQPQHF
TRBV5-1	TRBJ2-1	15	NA	NA	TGCGCCAGCAGCTTGGCGGGGAGCTCCTACAATGAGCAGTTCTTC	CASSLAGSSYNEQFF
TRBV18	TRBJ2-3	15	NA	NA	TGTGCCAGCTCACAAACCACAGGACGCACAGATACGCAGTATTTT	CASSQTTGRTDTQYF
TRBV5-6	TRBJ2-7	15	TRBD1	NA	TGTGCCAGCAGCTTCTCCGGGACAGCCTCCTACGAGCAGTACTTC	CASSFSGTASYEQYF
TRBV7-9	TRBJ2-7	17	TRBD2	NA	TGTGCCAGCAGCCCGGGACTAGCGGGGGGGAACTCCTACGAGCAGTACTTC	CASSPGLAGGNSYEQYF
TRBV19	TRBJ1-5	13	NA	once	TGTGCCAGTACCCTGAGGCCTCAGGGGCCCCAGCATTTT	CASTLRPQGPQHF
TRBV15	TRBJ1-1	17	TRBD1	once	TGTGCCACCAGCAGAGGACAGGGGAGGGAGGGTAACACTGAAGCTTTCTTT	CATSRGQGREGNTEAFF
TRBV7-2	TRBJ2-1	14	TRBD2	NA	TGTGCCAGCAGCTTAGCGGGGGGGTTCAATGAGCAGTTCTTC	CASSLAGGFNEQFF
TRBV2	TRBJ1-1	14	NA	once	TGTGCCAGCAGGCCAGGACCTTCGAACACTGAAGCTTTCTTT	CASRPGPSNTEAFF
TRBV7-7	TRBJ2-3	17	TRBD2	few	TGTGCCAGCAGCTCCGGGAGGCTAGCGGGGGGGACGGATACGCAGTATTTT	CASSSGRLAGGTDTQYF
TRBV19	TRBJ1-2	15	NA	NA	TGTGCCAGTAGTATCTGGGCAGCATTTAACTATGGCTACACCTTC	CASSIWAAFNYGYTF
TRBV6-5	TRBJ2-3	14	TRBD1	once	TGTGCCAGCAGTTGGACAGGGGGCACAGATACGCAGTATTTT	CASSWTGGTDTQYF
TRBV5-1	TRBJ2-3	16	TRBD1	NA	TGCGCCAGCAGCATCCCCATCGGGACAGGGGCAGATACGCAGTATTTT	CASSIPIGTGADTQYF
TRBV19	TRBJ1-1	14	NA	NA	TGTGCCAGTAGTATAACGAGGTCGGAAGCTGAAGCTTTCTTT	CASSITRSEAEAFF